This TCR beta chain is from a study of post-analysis software for immune sequencing data. Study-wide background: The patients showed relapsing-remitting, secondary progressive and progressive-relapsing multiple sclerosis courses. Broader study findings: Controls had significantly higher normalized Chao1 diversity than multiple sclerosis patients. Comparison of patients with controls showed roughly five TRBV segments more frequent in patients, TRBV5-6, TRBV5-1 and TRBV20-1 among them.

The authors incorporated unique molecular identifiers into the TCR beta cDNA libraries. TCRdb reprocessed the PCR reads via MiXCR and lists one record per CDR3 protein. The sample records roughly 670,000 distinct CDR3 sequences, over 45% being singletons. This CDR3 spans 13 amino acids. Germline lookup yields CDR1 MGHRA and CDR2 YSYEKL. Between the trimmed V and J ends, which lost 1 base and 2 bases, there was a span of 5 bases. With regard to this clonotype: Its antigen remains unknown.

The receptor was isolated from a girl aged 2 to 9 with multiple sclerosis. The sequenced sample consisted of blood. The rearrangement joins TRBV4-1 to TRBJ2-5; tentatively, D is TRBD1 (5 bases). For the CDR3, the DNA is TGCGCCAGCAGCCAAGGACAGCAAGAGACCCAGTACTTC. It translates to CASSQGQQETQYF.